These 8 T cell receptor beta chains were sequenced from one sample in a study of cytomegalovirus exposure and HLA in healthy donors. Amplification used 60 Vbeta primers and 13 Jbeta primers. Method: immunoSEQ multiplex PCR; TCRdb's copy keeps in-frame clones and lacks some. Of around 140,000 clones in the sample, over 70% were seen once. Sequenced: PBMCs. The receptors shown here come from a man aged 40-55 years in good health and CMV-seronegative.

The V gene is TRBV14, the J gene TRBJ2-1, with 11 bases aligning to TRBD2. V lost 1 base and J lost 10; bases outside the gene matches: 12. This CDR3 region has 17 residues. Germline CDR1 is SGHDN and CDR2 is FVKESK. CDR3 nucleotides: TGTGCCAGCAGCCAAGGTTCTAGCGGGGGGCAGACCTGGGAGCAGTTCTTC. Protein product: CASSQGSSGGQTWEQFF.

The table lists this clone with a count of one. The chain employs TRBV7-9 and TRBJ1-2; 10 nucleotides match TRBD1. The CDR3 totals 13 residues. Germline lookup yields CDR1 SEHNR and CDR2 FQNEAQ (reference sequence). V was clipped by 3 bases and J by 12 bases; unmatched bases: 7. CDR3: CASSLALDRGNTF. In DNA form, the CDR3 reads TGTGCCAGCAGCTTGGCTCTGGACAGGGGGAACACCTTC.

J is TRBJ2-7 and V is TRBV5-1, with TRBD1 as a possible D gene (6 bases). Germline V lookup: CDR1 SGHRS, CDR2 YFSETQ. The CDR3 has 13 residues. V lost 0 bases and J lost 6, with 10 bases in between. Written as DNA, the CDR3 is TGCGCCAGCAGCTTGGGCATCAGGGGCGAGCAGTACTTC. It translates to CASSLGIRGEQYF.

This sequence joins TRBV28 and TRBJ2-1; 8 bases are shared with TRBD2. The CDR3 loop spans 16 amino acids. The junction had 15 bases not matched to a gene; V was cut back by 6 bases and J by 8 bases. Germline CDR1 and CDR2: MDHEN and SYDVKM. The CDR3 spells CASSRISGGLGDEQFF. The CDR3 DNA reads TGTGCCAGCAGCCGAATCAGCGGGGGACTTGGAGATGAGCAGTTCTTC. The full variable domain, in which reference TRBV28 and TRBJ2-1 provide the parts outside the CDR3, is DVKVTQSSRYLVKRTGEKVFLECVQDMDHENMFWYRQDPGLGLRLIYFSYDVKMKEKGDIPEGYSVSREKKERFSLILESASTNQTSMYLCASSRISGGLGDEQFFGPGTRLTVL.

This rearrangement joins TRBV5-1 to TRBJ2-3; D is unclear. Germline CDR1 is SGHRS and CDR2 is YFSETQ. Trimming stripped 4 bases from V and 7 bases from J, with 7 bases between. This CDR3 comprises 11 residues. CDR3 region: CASSNEYTQYF. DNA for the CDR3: TGCGCCAGCAGCAACGAGTATACGCAGTATTTT.

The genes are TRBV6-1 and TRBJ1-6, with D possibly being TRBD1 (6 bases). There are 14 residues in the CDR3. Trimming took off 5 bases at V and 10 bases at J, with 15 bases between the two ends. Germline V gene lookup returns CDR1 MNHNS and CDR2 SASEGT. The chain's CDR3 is CASSWTEPNSPLHF. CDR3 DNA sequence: TGTGCCAGCAGTTGGACAGAGCCGAACTCACCCCTCCACTTT.

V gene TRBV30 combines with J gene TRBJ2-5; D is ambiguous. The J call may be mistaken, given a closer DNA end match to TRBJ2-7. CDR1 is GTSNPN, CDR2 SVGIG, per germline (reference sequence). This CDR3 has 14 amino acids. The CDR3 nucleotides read TGTGCCTGGACGCCAGTCAATAAGGACTACGAGCAGTACTTC. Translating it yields CAWTPVNKDYEQYF.

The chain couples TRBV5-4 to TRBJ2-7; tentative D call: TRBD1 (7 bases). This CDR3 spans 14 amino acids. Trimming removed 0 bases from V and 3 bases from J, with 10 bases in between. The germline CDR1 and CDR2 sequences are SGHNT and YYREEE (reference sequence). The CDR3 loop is CASSLEQGGYEQYF. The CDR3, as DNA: TGTGCCAGCAGCTTGGAGCAGGGGGGCTACGAGCAGTACTTC. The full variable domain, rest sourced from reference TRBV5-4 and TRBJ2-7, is ETGVTQSPTHLIKTRGQQVTLRCSSQSGHNTVSWYQQALGQGPQFIFQYYREEENGRGNFPPRFSGLQFPNYSSELNVNALELDDSALYLCASSLEQGGYEQYFGPGTRLTVT.